These T cell receptor beta chains were read from a single sample in a study of blood T cell repertoires in COVID-19. TCRdb keeps only in-frame clones here, not all; method: immunoSEQ multiplex PCR. The sample gives a few hundred thousand clones, approximately 87% of which show up once; around 2.5% is in the top ten. The specimen sequenced was peripheral blood. The receptors were sampled from a woman in her 50s with acute or convalescent COVID-19. Each CDR3 is given with its conserved first and last residue.

v_gene,j_gene,CDR3aa
TRBV7-2,TRBJ1-1,CASSLAGGGMDEAFF
TRBV7-2,TRBJ2-7,CASSFLQGDEQYF
TRBV21-1,TRBJ1-5,CASSKGAGATDAPSNQPQHF
TRBV11-2,TRBJ2-3,CASSLGLTYTDTQYF
TRBV18,TRBJ2-5,CASSPGLAGTTQYF
TRBV5-1,TRBJ2-7,CASSLDGDRGLYEQYF
TRBV10-1,TRBJ2-7,CARGTGISYEQYF
TRBV5-4,TRBJ1-2,CASSHDRDRGLYGYTF
TRBV7-8,TRBJ2-3,CASSLGVGGHDTQYF
TRBV9,TRBJ1-1,CASSAYRYTEAFF
TRBV5-1,TRBJ2-3,CASSEQGITDTQYF
TRBV5-8,TRBJ1-6,CASSSGTGYSPLHF
TRBV27,TRBJ2-1,CASIRDSSQGEQFF
TRBV5-1,TRBJ1-3,CASSLEGVTAGNTIYF
TRBV4-1,TRBJ1-5,CASSQDRGLGQPQHF
TRBV7-9,TRBJ2-7,CASSLNNYEQYF
TRBV15,TRBJ1-2,CATSRYPITGGDTGYTF
TRBV27,TRBJ2-7,CASSFREGGEQYF
TRBV12-3/TRBV12-4,TRBJ1-6,CASSLGSDSPLHF
TRBV2,TRBJ2-7,CASSARTSGSHEQYF
TRBV7-8,TRBJ2-7,CASSLFSGGSYEQYF
TRBV7-2,TRBJ2-1,CASRLDRGLYNEQFF
TRBV24-1,TRBJ2-3,CATSDTENTDTQYF
TRBV29-1,TRBJ2-3,CSVVRPAGVGDTQYF
TRBV7-9,TRBJ2-1,CASSKDKAGERFWNEQFF
TRBV11-2,TRBJ1-1,CASSGALGQGAITEAFF
TRBV11-2,TRBJ2-2,CASSYGGGYGELFF
TRBV9,TRBJ2-7,CASSSTGAVVGEQYF
TRBV27,TRBJ1-1,CASSSQTGMNTEAFF
TRBV6-2/TRBV6-3,TRBJ1-1,CASSSNYRASEAFF
TRBV10-3,TRBJ2-2,CAISRDRASGELFF
TRBV19,TRBJ2-1,CASSISASSYNEQFF
TRBV20-1,TRBJ1-2,CSARAREGYTF
TRBV19,TRBJ2-7,CASSRQGEDEQYF
TRBV2,TRBJ2-7,CASSSQTSGSVEQYF